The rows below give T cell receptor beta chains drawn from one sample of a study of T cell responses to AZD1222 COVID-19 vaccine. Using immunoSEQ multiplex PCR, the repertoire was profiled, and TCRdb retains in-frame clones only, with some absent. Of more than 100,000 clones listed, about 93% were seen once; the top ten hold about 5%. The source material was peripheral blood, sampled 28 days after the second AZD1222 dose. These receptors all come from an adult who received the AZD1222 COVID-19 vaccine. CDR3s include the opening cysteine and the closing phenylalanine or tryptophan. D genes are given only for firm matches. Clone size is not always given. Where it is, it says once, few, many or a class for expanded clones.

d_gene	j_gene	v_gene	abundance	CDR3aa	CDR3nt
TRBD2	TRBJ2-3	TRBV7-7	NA	CASSLGLAATDTQYF	TGTGCCAGCAGCTTGGGACTAGCGGCTACAGATACGCAGTATTTT
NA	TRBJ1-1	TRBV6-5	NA	CASGAPGGEAFF	TGTGCCAGCGGGGCCCCCGGCGGTGAAGCTTTCTTT
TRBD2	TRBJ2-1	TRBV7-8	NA	CASSLGGLAGGSYNEQFF	TGTGCCAGCAGCTTAGGAGGCCTAGCGGGAGGCTCCTACAATGAGCAGTTCTTC
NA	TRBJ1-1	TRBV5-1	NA	CASSPRGGVNTEAFF	TGCGCCAGCAGCCCCCGCGGGGGCGTGAACACTGAAGCTTTCTTT
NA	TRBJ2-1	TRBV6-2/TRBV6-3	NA	CASSWGNEQFF	TGTGCCAGCAGTTGGGGAAATGAGCAGTTCTTC
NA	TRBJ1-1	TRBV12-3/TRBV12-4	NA	CASSLTWDTEAFF	TGTGCCAGCAGTTTAACCTGGGACACTGAAGCTTTCTTT
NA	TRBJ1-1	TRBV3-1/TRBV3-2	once	CASSQIQGATEAFF	TGTGCCAGCAGCCAAATACAGGGAGCCACTGAAGCTTTCTTT
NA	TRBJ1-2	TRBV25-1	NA	CASSEYRGDGYTF	TGTGCCAGCAGTGAATATAGAGGGGACGGCTACACCTTC
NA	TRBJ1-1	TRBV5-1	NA	CASSPERGNTEAFF	TGCGCCAGCAGCCCCGAGAGGGGTAACACTGAAGCTTTCTTT
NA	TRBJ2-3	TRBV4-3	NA	CASSQDPRSDTQYF	TGCGCCAGCAGCCAAGATCCCCGCTCAGATACGCAGTATTTT
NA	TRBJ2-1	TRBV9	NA	CASSVPGYNEQFF	TGTGCCAGCAGCGTTCCAGGGTACAATGAGCAGTTCTTC
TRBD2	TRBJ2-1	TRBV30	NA	CAWSPPAGGYNEQFF	TGTGCCTGGAGTCCCCCAGCGGGAGGCTACAATGAGCAGTTCTTC
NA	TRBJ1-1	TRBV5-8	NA	CASSLLPGNTEAFF	TGTGCCAGCAGCTTGCTTCCAGGGAACACTGAAGCTTTCTTT
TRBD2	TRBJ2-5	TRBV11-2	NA	CASSSRRTGGQETQYF	TGTGCCAGCAGCTCGCGAAGGACGGGGGGGCAAGAGACCCAGTACTTC
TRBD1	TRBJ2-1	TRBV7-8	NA	CASSVDRANEQFF	TGTGCCAGCAGCGTAGACAGGGCCAATGAGCAGTTCTTC
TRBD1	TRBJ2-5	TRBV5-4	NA	CASSGQGAETQYF	TGTGCCAGCAGCGGACAGGGGGCAGAGACCCAGTACTTC
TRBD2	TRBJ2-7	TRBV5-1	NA	CASSRGTSGRTSYEQYF	TGCGCCAGCAGCCGAGGGACTAGCGGGCGCACCTCCTACGAGCAGTACTTC
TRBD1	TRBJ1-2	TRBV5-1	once	CASSYGQGEGYTF	TGCGCCAGCAGCTACGGACAGGGTGAGGGCTACACCTTC
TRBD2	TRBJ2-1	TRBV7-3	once	CASSSGLARYNEQFF	TGTGCCAGCAGCTCCGGACTAGCGCGATACAATGAGCAGTTCTTC
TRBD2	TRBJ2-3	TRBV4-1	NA	CASSSLHMRENTDTQYF	TGCGCCAGCAGCTCTCTTCATATGCGGGAGAACACAGATACGCAGTATTTT
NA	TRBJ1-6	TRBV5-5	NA	CASSLWSQGTINSPLHF	TGTGCCAGCAGCTTGTGGAGCCAGGGAACGATTAATTCACCCCTCCACTTT
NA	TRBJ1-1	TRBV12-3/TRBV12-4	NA	CASSRLGDTEAFF	TGTGCCAGCAGCCGATTAGGCGACACTGAAGCTTTCTTT
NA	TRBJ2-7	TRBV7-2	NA	CASSPRDRPEQYF	TGTGCCAGCAGCCCGCGGGACAGACCAGAGCAGTACTTC
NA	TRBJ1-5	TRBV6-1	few	CASSEVRTANQPQHF	TGTGCCAGCAGTGAAGTTAGGACCGCGAATCAGCCCCAGCATTTT
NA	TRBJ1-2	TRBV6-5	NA	CASSSLRETIYGYTF	TGTGCCAGCAGCAGTCTCCGGGAGACCATATATGGCTACACCTTC
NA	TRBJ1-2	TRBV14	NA	CASSQDNPGGYTF	TGTGCCAGCAGCCAAGACAATCCGGGTGGCTACACCTTC
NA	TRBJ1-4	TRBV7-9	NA	CASNRDDNEKLFF	TGTGCCAGCAATAGGGACGATAATGAAAAACTGTTTTTT
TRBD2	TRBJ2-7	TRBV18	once	CASSPGLAAYEQYF	TGTGCCAGCTCCCCGGGACTAGCGGCCTACGAGCAGTACTTC
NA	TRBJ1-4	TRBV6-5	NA	CASSYSFGATNEKLFF	TGTGCCAGCAGTTACTCGTTTGGGGCAACTAATGAAAAACTGTTTTTT
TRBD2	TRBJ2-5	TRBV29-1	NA	CSVATSRETQYF	TGCAGCGTTGCGACTAGCAGGGAGACCCAGTACTTC
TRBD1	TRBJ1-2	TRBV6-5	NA	CASSYDVGQGDGYTF	TGTGCCAGCAGTTACGACGTTGGACAGGGTGATGGCTACACCTTC
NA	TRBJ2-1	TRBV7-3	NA	CASSISSYNEQFF	TGTGCCAGCAGCATCAGCTCCTACAATGAGCAGTTCTTC
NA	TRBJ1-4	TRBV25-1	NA	CASSEYRGSPEKLFF	TGTGCCAGCAGTGAATATAGGGGGAGTCCAGAAAAACTGTTTTTT
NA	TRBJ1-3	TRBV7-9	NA	CASTRVPKPGNTIYF	TGTGCCAGCACCAGGGTCCCAAAACCTGGAAACACCATATATTTT
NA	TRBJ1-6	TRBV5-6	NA	CASSMEGESYNSPLHF	TGTGCCAGCAGCATGGAGGGGGAGTCCTATAATTCACCCCTCCACTTT
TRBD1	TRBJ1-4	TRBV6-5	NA	CASTGQNEKLFF	TGTGCCAGCACGGGACAGAATGAAAAACTGTTTTTT
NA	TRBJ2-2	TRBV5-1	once	CASSDGAAVGELFF	TGCGCCAGCAGCGACGGGGCTGCGGTAGGGGAGCTGTTTTTT
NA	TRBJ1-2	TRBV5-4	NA	CASSLVQGIGGYTF	TGTGCCAGCAGCTTGGTACAGGGAATTGGTGGCTACACCTTC
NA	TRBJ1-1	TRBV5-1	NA	CASSGDGKIDEAFF	TGCGCCAGCAGCGGGGACGGTAAGATCGACGAAGCTTTCTTT
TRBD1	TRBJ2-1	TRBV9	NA	CASSPRALQGDEQFF	TGTGCCAGCAGCCCCCGGGCCCTCCAGGGGGATGAGCAGTTCTTC
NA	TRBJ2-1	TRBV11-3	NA	CASSLGLVVYNEQFF	TGTGCCAGCAGCTTAGGGCTAGTGGTCTACAATGAGCAGTTCTTC
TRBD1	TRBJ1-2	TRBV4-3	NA	CASSQDPGGTNYGYTF	TGCGCCAGCAGCCAAGATCCAGGGGGCACTAACTATGGCTACACCTTC